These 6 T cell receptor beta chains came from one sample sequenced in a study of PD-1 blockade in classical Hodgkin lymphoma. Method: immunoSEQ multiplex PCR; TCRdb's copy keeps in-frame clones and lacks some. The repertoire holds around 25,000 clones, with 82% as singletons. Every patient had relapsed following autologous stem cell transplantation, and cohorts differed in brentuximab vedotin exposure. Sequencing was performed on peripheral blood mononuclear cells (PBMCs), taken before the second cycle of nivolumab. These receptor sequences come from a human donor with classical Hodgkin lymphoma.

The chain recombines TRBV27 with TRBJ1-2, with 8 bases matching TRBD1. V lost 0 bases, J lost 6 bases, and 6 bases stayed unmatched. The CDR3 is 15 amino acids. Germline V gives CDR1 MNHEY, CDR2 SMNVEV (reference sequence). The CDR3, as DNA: TGTGCCAGCAGTTTATCGCAGGGGGCGAGAAATGGCTACACCTTC. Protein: CASSLSQGARNGYTF.

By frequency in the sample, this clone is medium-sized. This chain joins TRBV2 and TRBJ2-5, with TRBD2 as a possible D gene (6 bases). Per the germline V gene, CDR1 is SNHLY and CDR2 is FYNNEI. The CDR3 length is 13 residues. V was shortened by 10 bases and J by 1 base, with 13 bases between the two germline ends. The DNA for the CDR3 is TGTGCCACCCGGGCGGGAATCCAAGAGACCCAGTACTTC. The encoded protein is CATRAGIQETQYF.

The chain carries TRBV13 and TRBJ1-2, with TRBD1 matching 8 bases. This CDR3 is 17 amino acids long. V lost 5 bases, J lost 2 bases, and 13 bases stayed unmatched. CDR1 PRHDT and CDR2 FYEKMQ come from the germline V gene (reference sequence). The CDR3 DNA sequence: TGTGCCAGCAGCAAAACAGGGGGTTCCCGATCCAACTATGGCTACACCTTC. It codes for CASSKTGGSRSNYGYTF.

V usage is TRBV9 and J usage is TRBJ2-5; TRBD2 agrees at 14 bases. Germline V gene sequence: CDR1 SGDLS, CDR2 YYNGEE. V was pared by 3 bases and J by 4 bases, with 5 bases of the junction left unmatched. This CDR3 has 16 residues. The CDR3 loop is CASSATSGGAGETQYF. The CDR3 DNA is TGTGCCAGCAGCGCGACTAGCGGGGGGGCCGGAGAGACCCAGTACTTC.

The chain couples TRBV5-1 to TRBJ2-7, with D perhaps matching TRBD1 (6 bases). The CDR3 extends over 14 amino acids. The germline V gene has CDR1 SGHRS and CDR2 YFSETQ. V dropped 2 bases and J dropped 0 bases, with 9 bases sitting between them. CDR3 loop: CASSFRGSSYEQYF. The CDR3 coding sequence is TGCGCCAGCAGCTTTAGGGGGTCCTCCTACGAGCAGTACTTC.

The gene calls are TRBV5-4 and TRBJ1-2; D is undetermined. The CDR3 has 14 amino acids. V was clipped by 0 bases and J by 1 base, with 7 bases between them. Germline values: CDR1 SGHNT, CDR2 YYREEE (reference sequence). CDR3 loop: CASSLAEVNYGYTF. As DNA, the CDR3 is TGTGCCAGCAGCTTGGCCGAGGTTAACTATGGCTACACCTTC.